What follows are 3 T cell receptor beta chains derived from one specimen sequenced in a study of CD8 T cells in Susac syndrome. Roughly 0.45 to 1 ug RNA was reverse transcribed with random hexamers. MiXCR was run by TCRdb on the immunoSEQ multiplex PCR reads, yielding one entry per CDR3 protein. This table holds over 130,000 distinct CDR3 sequences, approximately 95% found once. Sequenced: CD4+ T cells from PBMCs. The receptor set was obtained from a human donor with Susac syndrome.

This chain joins TRBV9 and TRBJ1-3; TRBD1 matches at 10 bases. Germline V gene sequence: CDR1 SGDLS, CDR2 YYNGEE. V gave up 4 bases and J gave up 4 bases; unmatched junction bases: 8. CDR3 size: 16 residues. The CDR3: CASSPSGTGDGNTIYF. The CDR3, as DNA: TGTGCCAGCAGCCCCTCCGGGACAGGGGACGGAAACACCATATATTTT.

CDR3 coding DNA: TGTGCCAGCAGCTCGAAAACAGGGGGCCACACCTTC. It yields the protein CASSSKTGGHTF. The chain combines TRBV7-9 with TRBJ1-2, with TRBD1 identical over 9 bases. This CDR3 is built from 12 residues. V was pared by 4 bases and J by 12 bases, with 6 bases of the junction left unmatched. CDR1 is SEHNR, CDR2 FQNEAQ, per germline (reference sequence).

The chain uses TRBV12-3 or TRBV12-4 and TRBJ1-3; D not resolved. The CDR3 has 15 amino acids. V was cut by 7 bases and J by 3 bases, with 16 bases left in between. In DNA, the CDR3 is TGTGCCAGCACCCTAAGTTATCGGGTTGGAAACACCATATATTTT. It encodes CASTLSYRVGNTIYF.